The 18 T cell receptor beta chains below were found in one sample sequenced in a study of Graves' ophthalmopathy and Graves' hyperthyroidism (dated by TCRdb to the late 2010s). TCRdb lists the instrument as Illumina HiSeq 2000. For repertoire sequencing, the TCR beta CDR3 regions were amplified from RNA transcripts. A first-round RT-PCR used HTBI primers with the Qiagen OneStep RT-PCR kit, followed by a second-round multiplex PCR, size selection and purification. TCRdb trimmed the raw reads at Q25, called clones with MiXCR and kept productive beta chains. Entries are consolidated by CDR3 protein sequence, retaining the most common genes and DNA. The table for this sample lists about half a million distinct CDR3 sequences; 14% of them were counted only once. The ten largest clones add up to approximately 9.8% of the sample. The sequencing input was blood. These receptors all come from a woman in her twenties or thirties with Graves' ophthalmopathy. Donor details come from another sample of the same person, matched by shared clones.

There are many counts of this clonotype. The gene calls are TRBV2 and TRBJ1-3; no clear D gene. The CDR3 runs to 12 residues. The V gene's germline CDR1 is SNHLY and CDR2 FYNNEI. V was clipped by 3 bases and J by 4 bases, with 4 bases between them. CDR3 protein: CASSDRGNTIYF. Here the CDR3 DNA reads TGTGCCAGCAGTGACAGGGGAAACACCATATATTTT.

A few counts support this clonotype. This chain joins TRBV2 and TRBJ2-5; TRBD1 matches at 8 bases. The CDR3 loop spans 17 amino acids. The V segment lost 5 bases and the J segment 4 bases; nucleotides outside the gene matches: 15. Germline loops: CDR1 SNHLY, CDR2 FYNNEI. CDR3 residues: CASSWSRDRYSRETQYF. In DNA, the CDR3 is TGTGCCAGCAGTTGGTCCCGGGACAGGTACTCCAGAGAGACCCAGTACTTC. The full variable domain, rest sourced from reference TRBV2 and TRBJ2-5, is EPEVTQTPSHQVTQMGQEVILRCVPISNHLYFYWYRQILGQKVEFLVSFYNNEISEKSEIFDDQFSVERPDGSNFTLKIRSTKLEDSAMYFCASSWSRDRYSRETQYFGPGTRLLVL.

The chain couples TRBV4-2 to TRBJ1-2, with D possibly TRBD1 on 5 matching bases. This CDR3 contains 15 residues. Trimming took off 2 bases at V and 6 bases at J, with 16 bases between the two ends. Germline loops: CDR1 LGHNA, CDR2 YNFKEQ. The CDR3 is CASSQRLGAADGYTF. CDR3 nucleotide sequence: TGTGCCAGCAGCCAACGACTCGGGGCAGCCGATGGCTACACCTTC.

This clonotype was seen ten or more times. This chain uses TRBV27 with TRBJ1-2; possibly TRBD1 for D (5 bases). Germline-derived CDR1 and CDR2 are MNHEY and SMNVEV (reference sequence). V lost 3 bases to trimming and J lost 7 bases, with 12 bases between them. The CDR3 loop spans 13 amino acids. The CDR3 DNA is TGTGCCAGCAGTTTGGGACCGCCTGCTGGCTACACCTTC. Protein product: CASSLGPPAGYTF.

Regarding this clonotype: The junction departs from the called germline gene at one end, perhaps through a read error. The chain uses TRBV25-1 and TRBJ1-5, with D tentatively TRBD1 (5 bases). This CDR3 has 16 amino acids. CDR1 is MGHDK, CDR2 SYGVNS, per germline. CDR3 DNA sequence: TGTGCCAGCAGTGAATTCTCGGGGGATAGCGATCAGCCCCAGCATTTT. Translating it yields CASSEFSGDSDQPQHF.

J is TRBJ1-1 and V is TRBV30; maybe TRBD1 (6 bases). The CDR3 runs 12 residues. Germline-derived CDR1 and CDR2 are GTSNPN and SVGIG (reference sequence). V lost 5 bases and J 1 base, leaving 8 bases between the germline ends. The CDR3 coding sequence is TGTGCCTGGGGACAGACGAACACTGAAGCTTTCTTT. Translating gives CAWGQTNTEAFF.

This clonotype has ten or more counts. The chain couples TRBV12-3 or TRBV12-4 to TRBJ2-5; D possibly corresponds to TRBD2 (5 bases). The V end was cut by 5 bases, the J end by 5 bases, with 15 bases between. This CDR3 spans 14 amino acids. Here the CDR3 reads CASSGALTGETQYF. The CDR3 DNA sequence: TGTGCCAGCAGTGGAGCCCTTACGGGGGAGACCCAGTACTTC.

At least ten counts were recorded for this clonotype. The rearrangement joins TRBV10-1 to TRBJ1-1; no reliable D call. CDR1 is WNHNN, CDR2 SYGVQD, per germline (reference sequence). This CDR3 has 18 amino acids. Between the trimmed V and J ends, which lost 0 bases and 1 base, there was a span of 18 bases. The CDR3 loop is CASSESVLGFGENTEAFF. Here the CDR3 DNA reads TGCGCCAGCAGTGAGTCGGTCCTCGGTTTTGGGGAGAACACTGAAGCTTTCTTT.

This clonotype was detected many times. The chain employs TRBV20-1 and TRBJ1-2; a weak D match, TRBD1 (5 bases). The germline CDR1 and CDR2 sequences are DFQATT and SNEGSKA (reference sequence). The ends were cut back, 2 bases at V and 4 bases at J, with 11 bases in the middle. This CDR3 comprises 13 residues. CDR3 region: CSARPGPGYGYTF. The CDR3 bases are TGCAGTGCTAGACCAGGGCCTGGCTATGGCTACACCTTC.

This clonotype was detected many times. The chain employs TRBV28 and TRBJ1-2, with 10 bases aligning to TRBD1. CDR1 is MDHEN and CDR2 is SYDVKM in the germline V gene. The CDR3 extends over 15 amino acids. The J segment lost 6 bases and the V segment lost 2 bases, leaving 6 bases of the junction unmatched. CDR3 sequence reads: CASSLRRDRGNGYTF. The CDR3 DNA reads TGTGCCAGCAGTTTACGGAGGGACAGGGGAAATGGCTACACCTTC.

This clonotype was seen at least ten times. The rearrangement joins TRBV6-1 to TRBJ1-1, with no clear D. Trimming removed 6 bases from V and 0 bases from J, with 14 bases in between. Germline V CDR1 and CDR2: MNHNS, SASEGT. The CDR3 loop spans 15 amino acids. CDR3 DNA sequence: TGTGCCAGCAGGGCCGCCCCGTTCATGAACACTGAAGCTTTCTTT. It translates to CASRAAPFMNTEAFF.

This clonotype was seen ten or more times. This rearrangement joins TRBV29-1 to TRBJ2-7; D possibly corresponds to TRBD2 (5 bases). Trimming removed 2 bases from V and 3 bases from J, with 11 bases in between. CDR1 is SQVTM, CDR2 ANQGSEA, per germline. The CDR3 is 13 amino acids. CDR3 sequence reads: CSVERRSGYEQYF. In DNA, the CDR3 is TGCAGCGTTGAACGGAGGAGCGGCTACGAGCAGTACTTC.

This clonotype appeared many times. This sequence joins TRBV6-2 or TRBV6-3 and TRBJ2-7; tentatively, D is TRBD1 (5 bases). The CDR3 extends over 14 amino acids. Between the trimmed V and J ends, which lost 2 bases and 4 bases, there was a span of 12 bases. The V gene's germline CDR1 is MNHEY and CDR2 SVGEGT. The CDR3 region has the DNA TGTGCCAGCAGTTACACCCACCAGGGTTACGAGCAGTACTTC. Residues: CASSYTHQGYEQYF.

The table lists this clonotype with many counts. The V and J genes are TRBV20-1 and TRBJ1-2, with TRBD1 as a possible D gene (5 bases). V dropped 0 bases and J dropped 1 base, with 12 bases sitting between them. From germline, CDR1 is DFQATT and CDR2 SNEGSKA (reference sequence). The CDR3 has 15 residues. DNA for the CDR3: TGCAGTGCTAGAGATCAGTGGGGGAGTAACTATGGCTACACCTTC. Translating gives CSARDQWGSNYGYTF.

This chain links TRBV5-6 with TRBJ2-3; TRBD1 might be the D (6 bases). Germline-derived CDR1 and CDR2 are SGHDT and YYEEEE. The CDR3 is made up of 16 amino acids. The V and J ends lost 1 base and 2 bases respectively, with 14 bases between them. CDR3 sequence reads: CASSLRGDILTDTQYF. CDR3 coding DNA: TGTGCCAGCAGCTTGCGTGGGGACATCCTCACAGATACGCAGTATTTT. Drawing the rest from reference TRBV5-6 and TRBJ2-3, the complete variable domain is DAGVTQSPTHLIKTRGQQVTLRCSPKSGHDTVSWYQQALGQGPQFIFQYYEEEERQRGNFPDRFSGHQFPNYSSELNVNALLLGDSALYLCASSLRGDILTDTQYFGPGTRLTVL.

This chain connects TRBV28 to TRBJ1-1; D might be TRBD1 (5 bases). Per the germline V gene, CDR1 is MDHEN and CDR2 is SYDVKM. Trimming cost V 7 bases and J 5 bases, with 26 bases left between them. This CDR3 spans 17 amino acids. CDR3 DNA sequence: TGTGCCAGCATGAATCTAGCGCGAGGGACCGGGGGAACTGAAGCTTTCTTT. Translating gives CASMNLARGTGGTEAFF.

This clonotype was detected many times. V is TRBV30 and J is TRBJ1-3; D ambiguous. Germline V gene lookup returns CDR1 GTSNPN and CDR2 SVGIG (reference sequence). Trimming shortened V by 3 bases and J by 4 bases, and 4 bases separated the two germline ends. The CDR3 spans 11 residues. CDR3 nucleotides: TGTGCCTGGAGGTCGGGAAACACCATATATTTT. Encoded protein: CAWRSGNTIYF. Using reference TRBV30 and TRBJ1-3 for the parts outside the CDR3, the full variable domain is SQTIHQWPATLVQPVGSPLSLECTVEGTSNPNLYWYRQAAGRGLQLLFYSVGIGQISSEVPQNLSASRPQDRQFILSSKKLLLSDSGFYLCAWRSGNTIYFGEGSWLTVV.

The gene calls are TRBV18 and TRBJ1-6; D is perhaps TRBD1 (6 bases). Germline V gene lookup returns CDR1 KGHSH and CDR2 LQKENI. The CDR3 covers 16 residues. Trimming removed 2 bases from V and 6 bases from J, with 14 bases in between. The CDR3 spells CASSPVPAGANSPLHF. The CDR3 bases are TGTGCCAGCTCACCAGTCCCAGCAGGGGCTAATTCACCCCTCCACTTT.